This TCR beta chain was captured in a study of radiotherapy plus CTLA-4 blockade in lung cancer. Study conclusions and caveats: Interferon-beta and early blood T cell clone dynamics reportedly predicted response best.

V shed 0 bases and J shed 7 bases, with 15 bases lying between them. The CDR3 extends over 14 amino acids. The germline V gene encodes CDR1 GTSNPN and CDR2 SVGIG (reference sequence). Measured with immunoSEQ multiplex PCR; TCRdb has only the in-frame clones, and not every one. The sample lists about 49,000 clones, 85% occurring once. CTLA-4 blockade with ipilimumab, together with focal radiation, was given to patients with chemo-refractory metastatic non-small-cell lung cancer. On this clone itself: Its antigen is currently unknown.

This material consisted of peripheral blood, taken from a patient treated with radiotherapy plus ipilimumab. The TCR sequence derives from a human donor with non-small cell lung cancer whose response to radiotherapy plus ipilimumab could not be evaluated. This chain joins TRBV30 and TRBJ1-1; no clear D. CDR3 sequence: CAWSVGLFRFEAFF. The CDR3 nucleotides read TGTGCCTGGAGTGTAGGTTTGTTCAGGTTTGAAGCTTTCTTT.